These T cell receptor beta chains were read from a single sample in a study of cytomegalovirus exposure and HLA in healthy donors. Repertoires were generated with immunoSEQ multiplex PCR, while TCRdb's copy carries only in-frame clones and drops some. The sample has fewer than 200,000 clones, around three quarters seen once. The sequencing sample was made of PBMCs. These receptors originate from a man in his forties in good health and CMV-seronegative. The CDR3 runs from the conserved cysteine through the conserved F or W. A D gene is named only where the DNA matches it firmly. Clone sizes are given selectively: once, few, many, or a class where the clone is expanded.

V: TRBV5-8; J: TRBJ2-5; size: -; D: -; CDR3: CASSLASETQYF; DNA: TGTGCCAGCAGCTTGGCTAGCGAGACCCAGTACTTC
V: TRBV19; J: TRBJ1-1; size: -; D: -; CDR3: CASSIGGGFTEAFF; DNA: TGTGCCAGTAGTATTGGGGGAGGATTCACTGAAGCTTTCTTT
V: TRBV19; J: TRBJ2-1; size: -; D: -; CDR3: CASSIRDLREQFF; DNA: TGTGCCAGTAGTATCCGGGATCTCAGGGAGCAGTTCTTC
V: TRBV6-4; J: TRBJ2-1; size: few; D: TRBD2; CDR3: CASRNLGGSYNEQFF; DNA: TGTGCCAGCAGAAACCTGGGGGGGTCCTACAATGAGCAGTTCTTC
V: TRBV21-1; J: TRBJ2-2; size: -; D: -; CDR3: CASSNHRSENTGELFF; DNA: TGTGCCAGCAGCAATCATCGGAGCGAGAACACCGGGGAGCTGTTTTTT
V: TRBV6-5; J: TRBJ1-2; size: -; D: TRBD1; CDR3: CASSSDRVRGYTF; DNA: TGTGCCAGCAGTTCCGACAGGGTTCGTGGCTACACCTTC
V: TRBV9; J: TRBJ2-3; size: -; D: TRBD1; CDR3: CASSPRVDRSTDTQYF; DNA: TGTGCCAGCAGCCCACGGGTGGACAGGAGCACAGATACGCAGTATTTT
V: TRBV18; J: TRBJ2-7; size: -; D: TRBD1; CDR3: CASATGGLNEQYF; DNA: TGTGCCAGCGCGACAGGGGGCTTGAACGAGCAGTACTTC
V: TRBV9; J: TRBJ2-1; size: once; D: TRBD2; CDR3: CASSPASGYNEQFF; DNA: TGTGCCAGCAGCCCAGCTAGCGGCTACAATGAGCAGTTCTTC
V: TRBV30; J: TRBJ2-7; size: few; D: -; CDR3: CAWSLGGGGDYEQYF; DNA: TGTGCCTGGAGTTTGGGCGGAGGTGGGGACTACGAGCAGTACTTC
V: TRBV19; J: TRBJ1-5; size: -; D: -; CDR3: CASSIDRGAQSNQPQHF; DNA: TGTGCCAGTAGTATAGATCGGGGGGCTCAAAGCAATCAGCCCCAGCATTTT
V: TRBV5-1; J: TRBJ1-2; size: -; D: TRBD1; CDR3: CASSKDRGYGYTF; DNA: TGCGCCAGCAGCAAGGACAGGGGCTATGGCTACACCTTC
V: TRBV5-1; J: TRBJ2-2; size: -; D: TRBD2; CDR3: CASSWPPAGDTGELFF; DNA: TGCGCCAGCAGCTGGCCCCCAGCGGGGGACACCGGGGAGCTGTTTTTT
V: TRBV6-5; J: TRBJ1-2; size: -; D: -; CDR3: CASSSSTGFYGYTF; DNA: TGTGCCAGCAGTTCCTCGACAGGATTCTATGGCTACACCTTC
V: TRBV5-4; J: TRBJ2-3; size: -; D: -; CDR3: CASSLTSSTDTQYF; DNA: TGTGCCAGCAGCTTAACTAGTAGCACAGATACGCAGTATTTT
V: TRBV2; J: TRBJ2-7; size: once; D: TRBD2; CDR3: CASSESGPLGTSGYEQYF; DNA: TGTGCCAGCAGTGAGTCGGGCCCACTCGGGACTAGCGGGTACGAGCAGTACTTC
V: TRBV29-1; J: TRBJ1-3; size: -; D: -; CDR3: CSVRGGSGNTIYF; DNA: TGCAGCGTTAGGGGGGGCTCTGGAAACACCATATATTTT
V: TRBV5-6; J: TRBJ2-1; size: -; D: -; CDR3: CASTPEGLSYNEQFF; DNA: TGTGCCAGCACCCCCGAGGGACTCTCCTACAATGAGCAGTTCTTC
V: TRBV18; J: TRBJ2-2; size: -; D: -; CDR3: CASSTPNTGELFF; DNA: TGTGCCAGCTCTACACCGAACACCGGGGAGCTGTTTTTT
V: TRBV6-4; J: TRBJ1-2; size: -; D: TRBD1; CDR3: CASSPGTGDYGYTF; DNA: TGTGCCAGCAGTCCCGGGACAGGGGATTATGGCTACACCTTC
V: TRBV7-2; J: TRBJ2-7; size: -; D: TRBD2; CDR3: CASSPFGGAYEQYF; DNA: TGTGCCAGCAGCCCATTCGGGGGGGCCTACGAGCAGTACTTC
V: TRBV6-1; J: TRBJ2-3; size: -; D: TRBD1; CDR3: CASSPRDRVPDTQYF; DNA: TGTGCCAGCAGTCCCCGGGACAGGGTCCCAGATACGCAGTATTTT
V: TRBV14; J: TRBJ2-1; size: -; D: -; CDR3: CASSYRETYNEQFF; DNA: TGTGCCAGCAGCTACAGGGAAACCTACAATGAGCAGTTCTTC
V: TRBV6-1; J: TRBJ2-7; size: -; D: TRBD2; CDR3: CASSGGSSYEQYF; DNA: TGTGCCAGCAGCGGCGGGAGCTCCTACGAGCAGTACTTC
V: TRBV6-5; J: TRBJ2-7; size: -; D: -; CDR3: CASSYSAGGGHYEQYF; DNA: TGTGCCAGCAGTTACTCAGCGGGCGGGGGACACTACGAGCAGTACTTC
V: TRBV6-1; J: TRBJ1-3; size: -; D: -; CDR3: CASSEFDGGAGGNTIYF; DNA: TGTGCCAGCAGTGAATTTGACGGGGGAGCTGGGGGAAACACCATATATTTT
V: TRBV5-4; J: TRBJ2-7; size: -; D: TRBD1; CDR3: CASSFRDRAEQYF; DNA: TGTGCCAGCAGCTTCCGGGACAGGGCCGAGCAGTACTTC
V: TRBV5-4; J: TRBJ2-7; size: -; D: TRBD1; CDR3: CASSDSGQGAYEQYF; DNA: TGTGCCAGCAGCGACTCAGGACAGGGGGCCTACGAGCAGTACTTC
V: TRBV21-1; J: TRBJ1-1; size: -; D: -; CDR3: CASSKLDRGLLNTEAFF; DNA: TGTGCCAGCAGCAAATTGGACAGGGGCCTACTGAACACTGAAGCTTTCTTT
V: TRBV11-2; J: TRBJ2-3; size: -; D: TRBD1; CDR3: CASSFSTGRTDTQYF; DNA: TGTGCCAGCAGCTTCTCGACAGGGCGCACAGATACGCAGTATTTT
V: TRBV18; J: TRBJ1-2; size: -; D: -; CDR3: CASSPDRRNGYTF; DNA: TGTGCCAGCTCGCCCGACAGGAGGAATGGCTACACCTTC
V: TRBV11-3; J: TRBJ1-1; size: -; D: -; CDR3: CASSLDMGGGAFF; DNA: TGTGCCAGCAGCTTAGATATGGGCGGGGGAGCTTTCTTT
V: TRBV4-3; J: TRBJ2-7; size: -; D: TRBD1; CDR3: CASSQDRGQGSYEQYF; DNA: TGCGCCAGCAGCCAAGATAGGGGACAGGGCTCCTACGAGCAGTACTTC
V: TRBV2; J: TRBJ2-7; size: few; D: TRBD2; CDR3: CASSEGLAGAYEQYF; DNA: TGTGCCAGCAGTGAGGGACTAGCGGGGGCCTACGAGCAGTACTTC
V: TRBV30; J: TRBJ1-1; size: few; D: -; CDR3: CAWKVPGKDGRNTEAFF; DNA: TGTGCCTGGAAAGTGCCCGGGAAAGACGGTAGGAACACTGAAGCTTTCTTT
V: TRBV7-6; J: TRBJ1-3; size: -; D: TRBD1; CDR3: CASSLLSPGTGPGNTIYF; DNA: TGTGCCAGCAGCTTATTGTCCCCCGGGACAGGACCTGGAAACACCATATATTTT
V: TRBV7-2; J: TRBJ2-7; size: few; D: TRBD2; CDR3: CASSFIAGGFYEQYF; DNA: TGTGCCAGCAGCTTTATAGCGGGGGGATTCTACGAGCAGTACTTC
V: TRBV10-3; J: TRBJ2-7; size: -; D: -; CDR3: CAISEGSSSYEQYF; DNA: TGTGCCATCAGTGAAGGGAGTAGCTCCTACGAGCAGTACTTC
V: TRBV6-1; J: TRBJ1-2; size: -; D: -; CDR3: CASIGGYPFGGYTF; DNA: TGTGCCAGCATAGGAGGGTACCCGTTTGGCGGCTACACCTTC
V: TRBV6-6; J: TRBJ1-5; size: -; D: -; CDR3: CASSYRGYVGNQPQHF; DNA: TGTGCCAGCAGTTACCGGGGTTACGTCGGCAATCAGCCCCAGCATTTT
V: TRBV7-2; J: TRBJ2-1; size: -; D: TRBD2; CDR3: CASSRTSGGVKEQFF; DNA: TGTGCCAGCAGCCGCACTAGCGGGGGGGTAAAGGAGCAGTTCTTC
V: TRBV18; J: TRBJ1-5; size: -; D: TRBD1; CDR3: CASTTGQGPNQPQHF; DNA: TGTGCCAGCACAACGGGACAGGGCCCCAATCAGCCCCAGCATTTT
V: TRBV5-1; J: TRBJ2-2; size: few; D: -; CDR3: CASSFKNTGELFF; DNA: TGCGCCAGCAGCTTCAAGAACACCGGGGAGCTGTTTTTT
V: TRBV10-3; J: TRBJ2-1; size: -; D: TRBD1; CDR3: CAIRAGTGVHNEQFF; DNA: TGTGCCATCAGGGCCGGGACAGGGGTCCACAATGAGCAGTTCTTC
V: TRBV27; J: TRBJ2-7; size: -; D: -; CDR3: CASSLDEQYF; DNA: TGTGCCAGCTCCCTTGACGAGCAGTACTTC
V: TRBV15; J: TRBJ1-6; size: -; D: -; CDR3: CATSRDATETLHF; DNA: TGTGCCACCAGCAGAGATGCCACGGAGACCCTCCACTTT
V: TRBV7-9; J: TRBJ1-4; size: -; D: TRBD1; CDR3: CASSGRDRVHEKLFF; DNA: TGTGCCAGCAGCGGCCGGGACAGGGTCCATGAAAAACTGTTTTTT
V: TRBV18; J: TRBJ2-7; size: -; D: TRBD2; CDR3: CASSPPAGGVHEQYF; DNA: TGTGCCAGCTCACCACCGGCGGGAGGGGTTCACGAGCAGTACTTC
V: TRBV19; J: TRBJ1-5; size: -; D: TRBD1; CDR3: CASSRDRPKPQHF; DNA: TGTGCCAGTAGTAGGGACAGGCCGAAGCCCCAGCATTTT
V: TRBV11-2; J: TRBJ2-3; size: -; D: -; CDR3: CASSLGGKDTQYF; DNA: TGTGCCAGCAGCTTAGGAGGCAAAGATACGCAGTATTTT
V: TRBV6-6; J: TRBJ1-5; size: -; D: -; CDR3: CASSGQRGNNQPQHF; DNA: TGTGCCAGCAGCGGACAGCGAGGCAACAATCAGCCCCAGCATTTT
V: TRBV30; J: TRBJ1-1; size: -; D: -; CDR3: CAWSVRRASEAFF; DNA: TGTGCCTGGAGTGTACGGAGGGCTAGTGAAGCTTTCTTT
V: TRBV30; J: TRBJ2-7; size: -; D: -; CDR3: CAWRSARDSYEQYF; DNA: TGTGCCTGGAGGTCAGCCAGGGATTCCTACGAGCAGTACTTC
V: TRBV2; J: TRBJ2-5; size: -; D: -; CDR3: CASSTNNQETQYF; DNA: TGTGCCAGCAGTACAAATAACCAAGAGACCCAGTACTTC
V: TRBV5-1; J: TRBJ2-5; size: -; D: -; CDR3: CASSPTGVGGLAQETQYF; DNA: TGCGCCAGCAGCCCCACTGGGGTGGGAGGACTTGCTCAAGAGACCCAGTACTTC
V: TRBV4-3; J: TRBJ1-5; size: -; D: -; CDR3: CASSQDGAQGQPQHF; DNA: TGCGCCAGCAGCCAAGATGGGGCTCAGGGGCAGCCCCAGCATTTT
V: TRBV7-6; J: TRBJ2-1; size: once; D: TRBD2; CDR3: CASSRGDYVNEQFF; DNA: TGTGCCAGCAGCCGTGGGGACTATGTCAATGAGCAGTTCTTC
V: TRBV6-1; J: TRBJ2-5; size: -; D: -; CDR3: CASSEARLTGGTQYF; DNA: TGTGCCAGCAGTGAAGCTCGTCTAACGGGTGGGACCCAGTACTTC
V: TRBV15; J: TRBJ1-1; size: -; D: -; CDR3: CATRTRETFTEAFF; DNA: TGTGCCACCAGGACTAGGGAAACGTTCACTGAAGCTTTCTTT
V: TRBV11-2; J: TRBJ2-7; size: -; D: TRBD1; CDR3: CASSLVQGQGKDEQYF; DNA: TGTGCCAGCAGCCTAGTTCAGGGACAGGGAAAGGACGAGCAGTACTTC